The clone carrying this TCR beta chain was seen many times. The antigen remains unidentified. A 10-nucleotide random UMI tagged transcripts in template-switch 5'RACE cDNA synthesis. Every sequencing run gave over 170 million TCR-beta sequences, taken from 15-18 subjects. TCRdb fed the 5' RACE reads into MiXCR, producing one record per CDR3 protein. Of 45,000 to 55,000 distinct CDR3 sequences listed, 10% are singletons. The sample originates from a study of neurological immune-mediated disorders. General study findings and limits: No sharing of CDR3 amino acid sequences was observed among expanded clones across subjects, suggesting private repertoires in all groups.

The CDR3 extends over 13 amino acids. Germline CDR1 reads MNHEY; CDR2 reads SMNVEV (reference sequence). The V and J ends lost 2 bases and 5 bases respectively, with 6 bases between them. Sample: PBMCs. The source of this sequence is a woman aged 40 to 50 with HTLV-1-associated myelopathy (HAM/TSP). This sequence joins TRBV27 and TRBJ1-4; D is ambiguous. The CDR3 protein is CASSLNRNEKLFF. The DNA for the CDR3 is TGTGCCAGCAGTTTAAATAGGAATGAAAAACTGTTTTTT.